Listed below are T cell receptor beta chains from one sample, sequenced in a study of T cells in localized non-small cell lung cancer. The assay was immunoSEQ multiplex PCR, and TCRdb's table has in-frame clones only and misses some. The table lists approximately 60,000 clones, roughly 90% of them singletons. The sequencing used peripheral blood, collected before any cancer treatment. The origin of the receptors is a woman aged 35-75 years with stage I lung adenocarcinoma. Both conserved end residues are part of each CDR3. D genes are given only for firm matches. Part of the rows lack a size; the others show once, few, many or a class for expanded clones.

TGTGCCAGCAGTGTAGAGAACACTGAAGCTTTCTTT	CASSVENTEAFF	-	TRBV2	-	TRBJ1-1
TGTGCCAGCAGCCCCGGAGGGAGGGGGCATGCAGATACGCAGTATTTT	CASSPGGRGHADTQYF	-	TRBV5-4	-	TRBJ2-3
TGTGCCAGTAGTATGGACAGCCTCTATGGCTACACCTTC	CASSMDSLYGYTF	-	TRBV19	-	TRBJ1-2
TGTGCCAGCAGCTTAGCGGTCACGGATAACTATGGCTACACCTTC	CASSLAVTDNYGYTF	-	TRBV7-9	-	TRBJ1-2
TGTGCCAGCAGTGAAGCGGTAAATGTTTACGAGCAGTACTTC	CASSEAVNVYEQYF	-	TRBV6-1	-	TRBJ2-7
TGTGCCAGCAGCTTAGATAGTTGGGAGACAGGTTCCTACGAGCAGTACTTC	CASSLDSWETGSYEQYF	-	TRBV11-2	-	TRBJ2-7
TGTGCCAGCTCACCACCGAACGGGAAGGGTGAGCAGTTCTTC	CASSPPNGKGEQFF	-	TRBV18	-	TRBJ2-1
TGTGCCAGCAGCTTATTATCCTCCCTAGCGGGCTACAATGAGCAGTTCTTC	CASSLLSSLAGYNEQFF	TRBD2	TRBV7-3	-	TRBJ2-1
TGTGCTAGCAGCCCACAGGAGGACACCGGGGAGCTGTTTTTT	CASSPQEDTGELFF	-	TRBV7-7	-	TRBJ2-2
TGTGCCAGCAGCTTAAGGTTAGAGGACAATGAGCAGTTCTTC	CASSLRLEDNEQFF	-	TRBV7-2	-	TRBJ2-1
TGTGCCAGCAGTTACCGAGGACGGATCAACACTGAAGCTTTCTTT	CASSYRGRINTEAFF	-	TRBV6-6	-	TRBJ1-1
TGCGCCAGCAGCCAAGACTGGCCGGATGTTGGGTATGGCTACACCTTC	CASSQDWPDVGYGYTF	-	TRBV4-3	-	TRBJ1-2
TGTGCCATCAGTGTTCCTTCCGCACTAGCGGGAGACATCTCCTACGAGCAGTACTTC	CAISVPSALAGDISYEQYF	TRBD2	TRBV10-3	-	TRBJ2-7
TGCGCCAGCAGCGTGCCGGGACAGGGATCTAGCACAGATACGCAGTATTTT	CASSVPGQGSSTDTQYF	TRBD1	TRBV5-1	-	TRBJ2-3
TGTGCCAGCAGTAAGACGGAAAAACGGGCCGGGGAGCTGTTTTTT	CASSKTEKRAGELFF	-	TRBV2	-	TRBJ2-2
TGTGCCACCAGCAGAGATGGTGATCCCCTCCACTTT	CATSRDGDPLHF	-	TRBV15	few	TRBJ1-6
TGTGCCAGTAGCCTTCACACAGGGGCTGGGGCCAACGTCCTGACTTTC	CASSLHTGAGANVLTF	TRBD1	TRBV19	-	TRBJ2-6
TGTGCCAGCAGCTTGGAGATGGGAGGCGACACTGAAGCTTTCTTT	CASSLEMGGDTEAFF	-	TRBV5-4	-	TRBJ1-1
TGCGCCAGCAGCTTACTAGCGGGAGGGCCCCATGAGCAGTTCTTC	CASSLLAGGPHEQFF	TRBD2	TRBV5-1	-	TRBJ2-1
TGTGCCAGCGGACTAGCGGTACTAAGGAGCTCCTACGAGCAGTACTTC	CASGLAVLRSSYEQYF	TRBD2	TRBV2	-	TRBJ2-7
TGCGCCAGCAGCCAAGGCTGGCATATCTCTAGCACAGATACGCAGTATTTT	CASSQGWHISSTDTQYF	-	TRBV4-3	-	TRBJ2-3
TGTGCCAGCAGCTTAGTGGAGAGGGGGGCCAACGTCCTGACTTTC	CASSLVERGANVLTF	-	TRBV11-1	-	TRBJ2-6
TGTGCCAGCAGGAAACAGCCGGGGGAGACCCAGTACTTC	CASRKQPGETQYF	-	TRBV2	-	TRBJ2-5
TGTGCCAGCAGCTTAGAGGTTGGGGGCAGGGAGTACCAAGAGACCCAGTACTTC	CASSLEVGGREYQETQYF	-	TRBV7-7	-	TRBJ2-5
TGTGCCAGCATCCTTGAGGGGGGAGGTGGCTACACCTTC	CASILEGGGGYTF	-	TRBV28	-	TRBJ1-2
TGTGCCAGCAGTTACTCTACGTCCTATGGCTACACCTTC	CASSYSTSYGYTF	-	TRBV6-5	-	TRBJ1-2
TGCGCCAGCAGCCCGGGTGTGGGGCAAGAGACCCAGTACTTC	CASSPGVGQETQYF	-	TRBV5-1	-	TRBJ2-5
TGTGCCAGCTCCAAGGGGATCCACGAGCAGTACTTC	CASSKGIHEQYF	-	TRBV2	-	TRBJ2-7
TGTGCCAGCAGTGGGGACAGGGGGGTCGACGAGCAGTACTTC	CASSGDRGVDEQYF	TRBD1	TRBV2	-	TRBJ2-7
TGTGCCAGCAGCTTGGAGGGGGGGGCCCAGCATTTT	CASSLEGGAQHF	-	TRBV5-8	-	TRBJ1-5
TGCGCCAGCAGCACAACGGGACAGGGGAACTATGGCTACACCTTC	CASSTTGQGNYGYTF	TRBD1	TRBV5-1	-	TRBJ1-2
TGTGCCAGCACCAACGATGGCGGCCCCCTCCACTTT	CASTNDGGPLHF	-	TRBV5-6	-	TRBJ1-6
TGTGCCAGCAGTTTAACCGAATTCGGGGGCGGGACTGAAGCTTTCTTT	CASSLTEFGGGTEAFF	-	TRBV28	-	TRBJ1-1
TGCGCCAGCACCCGGGACAGCATGAACACTGAAGCTTTCTTT	CASTRDSMNTEAFF	TRBD1	TRBV5-1	-	TRBJ1-1
TGTGCCAGCAGCTCCCCCTGGACAGTCTACGAGCAGTACTTC	CASSSPWTVYEQYF	-	TRBV5-8	-	TRBJ2-7
TGTGCCAGCAGCTCTGAACTAGTACGGTACAATGAGCAGTTCTTC	CASSSELVRYNEQFF	-	TRBV7-7	-	TRBJ2-1
TGTGCTAGTGGTAACCCGGGGGTAAATGAAAAACTGTTTTTT	CASGNPGVNEKLFF	-	TRBV12-5	-	TRBJ1-4
TGTGCCAGCAGCGTAGTCGGCCTCCCAGACGACAATGAGCAGTTCTTC	CASSVVGLPDDNEQFF	-	TRBV9	-	TRBJ2-1
TGTGCCAGCAGGCTAAACTCCTACGAGCAGTACTTC	CASRLNSYEQYF	-	TRBV25-1	-	TRBJ2-7
TGTGCCAGCAGCGTAGAGGGTGTTGGAGGAAACACCATATATTTT	CASSVEGVGGNTIYF	-	TRBV9	-	TRBJ1-3
TGTGCCTGGATCGGGGGGGACTCCTACGAGCAGTACTTC	CAWIGGDSYEQYF	TRBD2	TRBV30	-	TRBJ2-7
TGTGCCAGTAGGGCGGGACAGGGGGGGAATCAGCCCCAGCATTTT	CASRAGQGGNQPQHF	TRBD1	TRBV19	-	TRBJ1-5
TGTGCCAGCAATGGCCTGGAGCGGGGGGAAGAGACCCAGTACTTC	CASNGLERGEETQYF	TRBD2	TRBV25-1	-	TRBJ2-5
TGTGCCAGCAGCCCCAATCGGCCAGTGAACACCGGGGAGCTGTTTTTT	CASSPNRPVNTGELFF	-	TRBV14	-	TRBJ2-2
TGTGCCAGCAGCCTCCTAAACAACTACAATGAGCAGTTCTTC	CASSLLNNYNEQFF	-	TRBV27	-	TRBJ2-1
TGTGCCAGCAGCTTAATGGGAAACTATGGCTACACCTTC	CASSLMGNYGYTF	-	TRBV5-8	-	TRBJ1-2
TGCGCCAGCCCTCCCATCGGACTAGCGGGGGTCCCCAGAAGCTACGAGCAGTACTTC	CASPPIGLAGVPRSYEQYF	TRBD2	TRBV23-1	-	TRBJ2-7
TGTGCCAGCAGCGAGAGGGGGAGTGGACCTGCGATGTATGGCTACACCTTC	CASSERGSGPAMYGYTF	-	TRBV9	-	TRBJ1-2
TGCGCCAGCAGTATCGAGGGGAGCCCTGGAAACACCATATATTTT	CASSIEGSPGNTIYF	-	TRBV5-1	-	TRBJ1-3
TGTGCCAGTAGTCCCGGGACAGCCCTATCCTACGAGCAGTACTTC	CASSPGTALSYEQYF	TRBD1	TRBV19	-	TRBJ2-7
TGTGCCTGGAGTTCAGGGACGAGCTCTGGAAACACCATATATTTT	CAWSSGTSSGNTIYF	-	TRBV30	-	TRBJ1-3
TGTGCCAGCACGCGGGACTTCAATCAGCCCCAGCATTTT	CASTRDFNQPQHF	-	TRBV2	-	TRBJ1-5
TGTGCCAGCAGCTTAATTCAGGGGGCCTACGAGCAGTACTTC	CASSLIQGAYEQYF	TRBD1	TRBV7-2	once	TRBJ2-7
TGTGCCAGCAGCTTAGAGGCTCCGGCGGGAGGCATGAGTGAGCAGTTCTTC	CASSLEAPAGGMSEQFF	TRBD2	TRBV7-6	-	TRBJ2-1
TGTGCCAGTAGTATAGATCTCGAGTACTCAAACTATGGCTACACCTTC	CASSIDLEYSNYGYTF	-	TRBV19	-	TRBJ1-2
TGTGCCAGCAGCTTGCAAAGGGACACCGGGGAGCTGTTTTTT	CASSLQRDTGELFF	-	TRBV7-2	-	TRBJ2-2
TGTGCCAGCAGTTTTAGCGGGGTGTTCTCCTACAATGAGCAGTTCTTC	CASSFSGVFSYNEQFF	TRBD2	TRBV27	-	TRBJ2-1